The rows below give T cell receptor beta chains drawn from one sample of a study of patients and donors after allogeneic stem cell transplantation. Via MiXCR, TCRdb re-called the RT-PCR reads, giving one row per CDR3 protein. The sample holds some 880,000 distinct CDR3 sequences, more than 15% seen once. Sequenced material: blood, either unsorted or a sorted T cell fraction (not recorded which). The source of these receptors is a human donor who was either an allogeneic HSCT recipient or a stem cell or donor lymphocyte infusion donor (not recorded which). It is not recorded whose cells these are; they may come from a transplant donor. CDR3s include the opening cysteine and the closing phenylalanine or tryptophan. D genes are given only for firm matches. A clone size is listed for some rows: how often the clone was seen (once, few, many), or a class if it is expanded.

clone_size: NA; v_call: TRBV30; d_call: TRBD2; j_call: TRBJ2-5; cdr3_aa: CAWARTSGRQTQYF; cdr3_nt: TGTGCCTGGGCTAGGACTAGCGGGAGACAGACCCAGTACTTC
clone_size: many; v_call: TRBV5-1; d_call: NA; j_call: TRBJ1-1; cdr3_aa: CASSFGATKGTEAFF; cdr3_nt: TGCGCCAGCAGCTTCGGGGCCACAAAAGGCACTGAAGCTTTCTTT
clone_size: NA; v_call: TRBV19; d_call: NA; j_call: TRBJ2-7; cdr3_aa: CASSISTVREQYF; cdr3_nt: TGTGCCAGTAGTATAAGCACAGTACGGGAGCAGTACTTC
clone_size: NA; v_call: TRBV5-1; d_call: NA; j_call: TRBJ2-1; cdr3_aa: CASSRRGELNNEQFF; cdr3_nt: TGCGCCAGCAGCCGGAGGGGGGAGCTAAACAATGAGCAGTTCTTC
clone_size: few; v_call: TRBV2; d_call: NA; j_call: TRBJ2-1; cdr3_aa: CASQNDRFF; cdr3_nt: TGTGCCAGCCAGAATGATAGGTTCTTC
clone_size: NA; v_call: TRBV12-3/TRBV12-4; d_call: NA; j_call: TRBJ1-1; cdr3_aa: CASSSTDNTEAFF; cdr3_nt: TGTGCCAGCAGCTCTACAGATAACACTGAAGCTTTCTTT
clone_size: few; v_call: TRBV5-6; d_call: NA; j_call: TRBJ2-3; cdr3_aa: CASSLAPFSTDTQYF; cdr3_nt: TGTGCCAGCAGCTTGGCCCCATTTAGCACAGATACGCAGTATTTT
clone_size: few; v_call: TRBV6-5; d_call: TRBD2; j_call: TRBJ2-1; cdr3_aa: CASSYSAGANYNEQFF; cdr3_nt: TGTGCCAGCAGTTACTCGGCGGGAGCGAATTACAATGAGCAGTTCTTC
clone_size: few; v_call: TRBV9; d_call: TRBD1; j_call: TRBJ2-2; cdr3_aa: CASSPTTGGANGELFF; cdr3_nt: TGTGCCAGCAGCCCGACGACAGGGGGCGCGAACGGGGAGCTGTTTTTT
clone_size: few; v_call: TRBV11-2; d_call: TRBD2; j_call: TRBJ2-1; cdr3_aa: CASSFGLAGGNNEQFF; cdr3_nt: TGTGCCAGCAGCTTCGGACTAGCGGGAGGGAACAATGAGCAGTTCTTC
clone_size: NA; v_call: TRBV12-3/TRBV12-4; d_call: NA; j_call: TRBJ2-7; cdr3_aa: CASSFDDGSTGYGEQYF; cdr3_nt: TGTGCCAGCAGTTTCGATGACGGGAGCACTGGTTACGGGGAGCAGTACTTC
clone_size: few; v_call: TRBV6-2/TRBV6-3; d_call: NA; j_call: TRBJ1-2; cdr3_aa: CASLSRGPYGYTF; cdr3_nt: TGTGCCAGCCTTTCGCGCGGACCCTATGGCTACACCTTC
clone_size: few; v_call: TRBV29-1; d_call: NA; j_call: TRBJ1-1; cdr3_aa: CSVESQGNTEAFF; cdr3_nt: TGCAGCGTTGAGAGTCAGGGTAACACTGAAGCTTTCTTT
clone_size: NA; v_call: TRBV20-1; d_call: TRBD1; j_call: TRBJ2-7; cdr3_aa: CSARSRDRGWREQYF; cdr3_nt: TGCAGTGCTAGAAGCCGGGACAGGGGATGGAGGGAGCAGTACTTC
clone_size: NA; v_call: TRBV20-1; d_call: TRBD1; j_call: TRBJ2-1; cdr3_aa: CSAPGQGADEQFF; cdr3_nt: TGCAGTGCCCCGGGACAGGGGGCCGATGAGCAGTTCTTC
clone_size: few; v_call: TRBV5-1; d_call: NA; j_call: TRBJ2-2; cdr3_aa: CASSLGRDNTGELFF; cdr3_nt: TGCGCCAGCAGCTTGGGCAGGGATAACACCGGGGAGCTGTTTTTT
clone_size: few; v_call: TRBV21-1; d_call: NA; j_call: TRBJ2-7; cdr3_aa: CASSKAPKIAGGPYEQYF; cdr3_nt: TGTGCCAGCAGCAAAGCCCCAAAGATAGCGGGAGGGCCTTACGAGCAGTACTTC
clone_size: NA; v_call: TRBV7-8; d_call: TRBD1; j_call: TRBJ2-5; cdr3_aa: CASSYRDSGETQYF; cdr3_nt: TGTGCCAGCAGCTACCGGGACAGCGGAGAGACCCAGTACTTC
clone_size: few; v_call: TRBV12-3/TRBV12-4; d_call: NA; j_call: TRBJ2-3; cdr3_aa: CASSLRVSQYF; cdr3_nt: TGTGCCAGCAGTTTACGAGTATCGCAGTATTTT
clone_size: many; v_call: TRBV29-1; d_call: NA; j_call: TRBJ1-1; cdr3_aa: CSVEGRGETEAFF; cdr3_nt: TGCAGCGTTGAAGGTCGGGGCGAAACTGAAGCTTTCTTT
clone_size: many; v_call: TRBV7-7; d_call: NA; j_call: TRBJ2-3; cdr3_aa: CASSLGFSSTDTQYF; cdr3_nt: TGTGCCAGCAGCTTAGGGTTCAGCAGCACAGATACGCAGTATTTT
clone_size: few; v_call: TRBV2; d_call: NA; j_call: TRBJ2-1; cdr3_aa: CASSEPRVWNEQFF; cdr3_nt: TGTGCCAGCAGTGAACCCCGGGTTTGGAATGAGCAGTTCTTC
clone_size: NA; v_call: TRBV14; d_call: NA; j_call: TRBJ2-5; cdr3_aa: CASSQVGGSTQETQYF; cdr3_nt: TGTGCCAGCAGCCAAGTCGGGGGCAGTACCCAAGAGACCCAGTACTTC
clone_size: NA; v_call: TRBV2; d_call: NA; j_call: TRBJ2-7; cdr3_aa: CASSEVGYLGEQYF; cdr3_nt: TGTGCCAGCAGTGAAGTGGGGTACCTGGGGGAGCAGTACTTC
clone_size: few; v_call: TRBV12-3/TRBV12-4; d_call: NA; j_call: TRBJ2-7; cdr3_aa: CASSPLRGGEYRLSSYEQYF; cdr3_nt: TGTGCCAGCAGTCCGCTTCGGGGCGGAGAATACCGATTAAGCTCCTACGAGCAGTACTTC
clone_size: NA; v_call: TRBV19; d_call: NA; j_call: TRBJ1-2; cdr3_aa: CASTGGSRYTF; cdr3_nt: TGTGCCAGTACGGGAGGAAGTCGCTACACCTTC
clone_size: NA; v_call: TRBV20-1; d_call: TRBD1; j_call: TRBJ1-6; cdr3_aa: CSAAGTVNSPLHF; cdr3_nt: TGCAGTGCAGCCGGGACAGTAAATTCACCCCTCCACTTT
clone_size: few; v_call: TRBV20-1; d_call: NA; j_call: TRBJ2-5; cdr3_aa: CSASQGITSDQETQYF; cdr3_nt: TGCAGTGCTAGCCAGGGGATCACTAGCGACCAAGAGACCCAGTACTTC
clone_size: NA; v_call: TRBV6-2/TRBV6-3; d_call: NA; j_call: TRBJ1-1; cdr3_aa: CASRPYIQYRENTEAFF; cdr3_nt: TGTGCCAGCAGACCCTACATTCAGTACAGGGAGAACACTGAAGCTTTCTTT
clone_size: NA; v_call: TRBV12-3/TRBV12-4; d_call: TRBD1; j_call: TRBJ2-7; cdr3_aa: CASSRKTGSSYEQYF; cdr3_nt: TGTGCCAGCAGTAGAAAGACAGGGAGCTCCTACGAGCAGTACTTC
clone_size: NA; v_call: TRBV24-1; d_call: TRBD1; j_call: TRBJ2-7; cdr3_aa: CATSDPGQGAPYEQYF; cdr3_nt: TGTGCCACCAGTGACCCAGGACAGGGGGCCCCCTACGAGCAGTACTTC
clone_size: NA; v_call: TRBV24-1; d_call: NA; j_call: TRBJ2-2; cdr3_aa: CATSNRNTGELFF; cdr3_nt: TGTGCCACCAGTAACCGTAACACCGGGGAGCTGTTTTTT
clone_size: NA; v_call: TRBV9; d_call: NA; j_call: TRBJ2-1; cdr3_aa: CASSVARTGSVVNEQFF; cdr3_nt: TGTGCCAGCAGCGTAGCTCGTACCGGGTCCGTCGTCAATGAGCAGTTCTTC
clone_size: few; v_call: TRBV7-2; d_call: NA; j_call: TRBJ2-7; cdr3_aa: CASSLTAKTGAYEQYF; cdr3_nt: TGTGCCAGCAGCTTAACGGCCAAGACCGGGGCCTACGAGCAGTACTTC
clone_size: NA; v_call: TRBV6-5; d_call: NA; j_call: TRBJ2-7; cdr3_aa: CASAKAYEQYF; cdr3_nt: TGTGCCAGCGCTAAGGCCTACGAGCAGTACTTC
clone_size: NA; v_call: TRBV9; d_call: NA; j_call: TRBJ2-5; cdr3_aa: CASSVEISGETQYF; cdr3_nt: TGTGCCAGCAGCGTAGAGATCTCGGGGGAGACCCAGTACTTC
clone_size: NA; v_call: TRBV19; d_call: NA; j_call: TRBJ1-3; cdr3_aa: CASSPDRSNTIYF; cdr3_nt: TGTGCCAGTAGTCCCGACCGCTCAAACACCATATATTTT
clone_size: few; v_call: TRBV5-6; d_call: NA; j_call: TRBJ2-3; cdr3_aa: CASSHRVPTDTQYF; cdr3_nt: TGTGCCAGCAGCCACAGGGTCCCCACAGATACGCAGTATTTT
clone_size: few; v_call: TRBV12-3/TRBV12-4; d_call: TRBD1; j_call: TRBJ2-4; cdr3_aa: CASSTPWGKQGSAKNIQYF; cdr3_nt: TGTGCCAGCAGCACTCCCTGGGGAAAACAGGGGTCGGCCAAAAACATTCAGTACTTC
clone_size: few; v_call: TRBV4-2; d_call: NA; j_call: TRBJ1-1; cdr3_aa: CASSQEVVGGAEAFF; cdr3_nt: TGTGCCAGCAGCCAAGAAGTGGTCGGTGGGGCTGAAGCTTTCTTT
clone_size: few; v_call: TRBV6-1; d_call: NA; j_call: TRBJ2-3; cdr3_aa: CASSAVGDTQYF; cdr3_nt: TGTGCCAGCAGTGCGGTGGGAGATACGCAGTATTTT
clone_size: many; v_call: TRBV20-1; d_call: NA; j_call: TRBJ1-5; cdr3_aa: CSARSDRNQPQHF; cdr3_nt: TGCAGTGCTAGGTCGGACCGCAATCAGCCCCAGCATTTT
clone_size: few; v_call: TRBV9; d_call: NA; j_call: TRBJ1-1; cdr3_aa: CASSPHPRQAAEAFF; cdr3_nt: TGTGCCAGCAGCCCTCACCCACGACAGGCAGCTGAAGCTTTCTTT
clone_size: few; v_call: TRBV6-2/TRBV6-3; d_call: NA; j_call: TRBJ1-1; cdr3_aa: CASSRPRGNTEAFF; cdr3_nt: TGTGCCAGCAGTCGTCCCAGGGGGAACACTGAAGCTTTCTTT
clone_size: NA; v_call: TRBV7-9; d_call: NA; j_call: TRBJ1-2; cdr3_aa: CASSRLNPGRPYTF; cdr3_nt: TGTGCCAGCAGCCGCCTGAATCCGGGACGGCCCTACACCTTC
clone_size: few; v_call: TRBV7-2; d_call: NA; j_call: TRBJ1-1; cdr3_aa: CASSYPGGMWRAEAFF; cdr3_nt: TGTGCCAGCAGCTACCCGGGTGGCATGTGGCGGGCTGAAGCTTTCTTT
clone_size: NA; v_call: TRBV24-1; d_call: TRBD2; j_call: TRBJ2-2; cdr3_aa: CATSAGLAGRSGELFF; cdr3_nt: TGTGCCACCAGTGCAGGACTAGCAGGAAGAAGCGGGGAGCTGTTTTTT
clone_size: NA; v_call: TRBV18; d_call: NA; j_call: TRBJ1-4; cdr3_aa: CASSPVSRKALNPQLFF; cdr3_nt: TGTGCCAGCTCACCCGTATCCAGGAAGGCTCTTAACCCGCAACTGTTTTTT
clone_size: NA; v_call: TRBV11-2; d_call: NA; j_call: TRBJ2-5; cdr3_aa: CASSQIGRETQYF; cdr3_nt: TGTGCCAGCAGCCAAATCGGGAGAGAGACCCAGTACTTC
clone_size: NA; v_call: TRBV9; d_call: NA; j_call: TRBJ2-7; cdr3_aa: CASSPQVGEYEQYF; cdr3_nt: TGTGCCAGCAGCCCCCAAGTGGGGGAATACGAGCAGTACTTC
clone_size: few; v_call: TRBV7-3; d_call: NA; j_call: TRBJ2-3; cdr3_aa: CASSYRDSLTDTQYF; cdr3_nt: TGTGCCAGCAGCTACCGGGACTCTCTCACAGATACGCAGTATTTT
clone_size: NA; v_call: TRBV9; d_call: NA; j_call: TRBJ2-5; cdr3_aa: CASSVTLRSQETQYF; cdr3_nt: TGTGCCAGCAGCGTAACGCTCCGCTCCCAAGAGACCCAGTACTTC
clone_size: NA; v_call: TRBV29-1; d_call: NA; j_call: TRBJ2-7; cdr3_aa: CSVEYLGKGEQYF; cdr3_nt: TGCAGCGTTGAGTATCTCGGAAAGGGCGAGCAGTACTTC
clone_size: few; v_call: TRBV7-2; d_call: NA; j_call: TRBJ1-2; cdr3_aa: CASSHVLGGGYTF; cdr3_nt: TGTGCCAGCAGCCACGTCCTCGGCGGGGGCTACACCTTC
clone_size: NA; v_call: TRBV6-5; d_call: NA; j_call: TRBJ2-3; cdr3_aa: CASSYSPRFTADTQYF; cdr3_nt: TGTGCCAGCAGTTACTCCCCCCGGTTTACGGCGGATACGCAGTATTTT
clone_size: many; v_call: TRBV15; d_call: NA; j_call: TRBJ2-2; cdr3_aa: CATSRGNTGELFF; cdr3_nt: TGTGCCACCAGCAGAGGCAACACCGGGGAGCTGTTTTTT
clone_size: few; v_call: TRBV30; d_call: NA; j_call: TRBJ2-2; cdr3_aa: CAWTVNTGELFF; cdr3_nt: TGTGCCTGGACAGTGAACACCGGGGAGCTGTTTTTT